The 8 T cell receptor beta chains below come from one sample, sequenced in a study of read filtering for tumor transcriptome and immune sequencing. This library used around 400 ng RNA and molecular barcoded adaptors spanning alpha/delta and beta/gamma chains. TCRdb re-derived calls from the reads in MiXCR, one entry per CDR3 protein. The sample holds 49,000 or so distinct CDR3 sequences, more than 10% seen once. Sequences were obtained from a population of CD138-negative cells sorted from bone marrow. The source of these receptors is a donor at least 40 years old with multiple myeloma.

This clonotype appeared many times. The chain uses TRBV5-6 and TRBJ2-5, with a weak D call TRBD1 (5 bases). CDR3 length equals 14 residues. CDR1 and CDR2 from the germline V gene are SGHDT and YYEEEE. Trimming took off 6 bases at V and 3 bases at J, with 15 bases between the two ends. The CDR3 protein is CASKNNGAEETQYF. The CDR3, as DNA: TGTGCCAGCAAAAATAATGGGGCCGAAGAGACCCAGTACTTC.

This clonotype was observed at least ten times. This rearrangement joins TRBV20-1 to TRBJ2-3, with D maybe TRBD2 (6 bases). This CDR3 contains 17 residues. Trimming took off 1 base at V and 7 bases at J, with 24 bases between the two ends. Germline lookup yields CDR1 DFQATT and CDR2 SNEGSKA (reference sequence). CDR3 in amino acids: CSARVAGRGRTRNTQYF. In nucleotides, the CDR3 is TGCAGTGCTAGAGTGGCGGGGCGGGGCCGCACACGAAATACGCAGTATTTT.

This clonotype was observed at least ten times. The V call is TRBV7-8, the J call TRBJ2-1, with 8 positions matching TRBD2. The CDR3 loop spans 19 amino acids. V lost 7 bases, J lost 0 bases, and 17 bases stayed unmatched. Germline CDR1 and CDR2: SGHVS and FQNEAQ. The CDR3 sequence is CASTHRLGGRRSSYNEQFF. CDR3 nucleotides: TGTGCCAGCACCCATCGGCTGGGCGGGAGGAGAAGCTCCTACAATGAGCAGTTCTTC.

In this sample, this clonotype turned up many times. The chain links TRBV5-5 to TRBJ2-2, with a possible D match to TRBD2 (6 bases). V was clipped by 4 bases and J by 8 bases, with 18 bases between them. Germline V gene sequence: CDR1 SGHKS, CDR2 YYEKEE (reference sequence). This CDR3 spans 15 amino acids. The CDR3 protein is CASSRNPDYFGELFF. The DNA for the CDR3 is TGTGCCAGCAGCCGAAACCCGGACTACTTTGGGGAGCTGTTTTTT.

This clonotype was recorded at least ten times. The J gene is TRBJ2-2, the V gene TRBV11-2; D might be TRBD1 or TRBD2, each matching 5 bases. V was shortened by 7 bases and J by 2 bases, with 11 bases between the two germline ends. This CDR3 has 14 residues. Germline loops: CDR1 SGHAT, CDR2 FQNNGV. The CDR3 spells CASIPGPNTGELFF. CDR3 bases: TGTGCCAGCATCCCGGGACCTAACACCGGGGAGCTGTTTTTT.

This clonotype was seen ten or more times. The chain has TRBV6-2 or TRBV6-3 and TRBJ2-3, with TRBD2 matching 11 bases. Germline V gene lookup returns CDR1 MNHEY and CDR2 SVGEGT. V lost 6 bases, J lost 1 base, and 6 bases stayed unmatched. The CDR3 spans 16 residues. CDR3 residues: CASRLAGGPGTDTQYF. Written as DNA, the CDR3 is TGTGCCAGCAGATTAGCGGGAGGGCCGGGCACAGATACGCAGTATTTT.

In its sample, this clonotype was seen many times. J is TRBJ2-1 and V is TRBV5-6; D could derive from TRBD1 or TRBD2 (5 bases each). The CDR3 has 15 residues. The germline CDR1 and CDR2 sequences are SGHDT and YYEEEE. V was clipped by 2 bases and J by 7 bases, with 16 bases between them. The CDR3 DNA reads TGTGCCAGCAGCTTACTCGGGGACCCCACGAATGAGCAGTTCTTC. This translates into CASSLLGDPTNEQFF.

The sample holds many counts of this clonotype. DNA of the CDR3: TGTGCCAGCAGCCAAGATGAGGGCGGGAGGGCCGAAAATGAGCAGTTCTTC. Translation gives CASSQDEGGRAENEQFF. V and J are TRBV4-2 and TRBJ2-1; 9 nucleotides line up with TRBD2. There are 17 residues in the CDR3. Trimming took 0 bases from V and 7 from J; bases not matched to a gene: 10. The germline CDR1 and CDR2 sequences are LGHNA and YNFKEQ.